This passage covers 8 T cell receptor beta chains from one sample sequenced in a study of blood T cell repertoires in COVID-19. Libraries were prepared by immunoSEQ multiplex PCR; TCRdb keeps only in-frame clonotypes and omits some of them. The sample lists approximately 240,000 clones, about 88% occurring once. The material sequenced was peripheral blood. These receptors originate from a man over 45 who had recovered from COVID-19.

V usage is TRBV4-2 and J usage is TRBJ2-1; 12 nucleotides line up with TRBD2. Germline V gene lookup returns CDR1 LGHNA and CDR2 YNFKEQ. Losses at the gene ends were 1 base for V and 6 bases for J; bases not matched to a gene: 13. The CDR3 has 19 amino acids. The CDR3 DNA follows: TGTGCCAGCAGCCAAGGACTAGCGGGAGTGGGGGCTCTTGTCAATGAGCAGTTCTTC. This translates into CASSQGLAGVGALVNEQFF.

The chain recombines TRBV9 with TRBJ2-7; 9 bases match TRBD2. J lost 4 bases, V lost 2 bases, and 7 bases had no gene match. The CDR3 totals 15 residues. From germline, CDR1 is SGDLS and CDR2 YYNGEE. CDR3 amino acids: CASSVLAGLHYEQYF. CDR3 nucleotide sequence: TGTGCCAGCAGCGTCCTAGCGGGGCTCCATTACGAGCAGTACTTC.

The chain combines TRBV27 with TRBJ1-5; 8 positions agree with TRBD1. V shed 6 bases and J 1 base; nucleotides not matched to a gene: 5. Germline assignment: CDR1 MNHEY and CDR2 SMNVEV (reference sequence). The CDR3 runs 15 residues. The CDR3: CASSDRGLSNQPQHF. The CDR3 DNA is TGTGCCAGCAGCGACAGGGGTTTAAGCAATCAGCCCCAGCATTTT.

Only a few counts were recorded for this clone. The chain carries TRBV5-8 and TRBJ1-6; 11 positions match TRBD1. Germline V gene data show CDR1 as SGHTS and CDR2 as YDEGEE. This CDR3 comprises 15 residues. With 1 base clipped from V and 7 bases from J, the junction kept 1 base outside the gene matches. CDR3: CASSLRTGGNSPLHF. CDR3 coding DNA: TGTGCCAGCAGCTTGCGGACAGGGGGCAATTCACCCCTCCACTTT.

V gene TRBV7-9 combines with J gene TRBJ2-3; the D gene is possibly TRBD2 (6 bases). The CDR3 runs to 16 residues. Germline lookup yields CDR1 SEHNR and CDR2 FQNEAQ (reference sequence). Trimming left V 5 bases short and J 0 bases short, with 15 bases between. The chain's CDR3 is CASSIGGLRSTDTQYF. The CDR3 nucleotides are TGTGCCAGCAGCATCGGAGGACTACGAAGCACAGATACGCAGTATTTT.

The chain employs TRBV9 and TRBJ1-4, with TRBD1 matching over 8 bases. This CDR3 region has 16 residues. The ends lost 3 bases at V and 0 bases at J; junction bases unmatched: 4. CDR1 and CDR2 from the germline V gene are SGDLS and YYNGEE. This chain's CDR3 is CASSATGGATNEKLFF. The CDR3 DNA reads TGTGCCAGCAGCGCCACAGGGGGAGCAACTAATGAAAAACTGTTTTTT.

The rearrangement links TRBV28 to TRBJ1-2; no firm D call. This CDR3 contains 13 residues. Germline CDR1 and CDR2: MDHEN and SYDVKM. The V end lost 5 bases, the J end lost 2 bases, and 9 bases lay between the germline ends. CDR3 loop: CASSMAGNYGYTF. CDR3 in DNA: TGTGCCAGCAGTATGGCGGGGAACTATGGCTACACCTTC.

This chain links TRBV28 with TRBJ2-4; the match to TRBD2 covers 15 bases. J lost 1 base, V lost 4 bases, and 14 bases had no gene match. Germline CDR1 MDHEN, CDR2 SYDVKM. This CDR3 is 21 amino acids long. CDR3 DNA: TGTGCCAGCAGTTCAGACGACTGGACTAGCGGGAGGGCCGGGGCCAAAAACATTCAGTACTTC. Its protein is CASSSDDWTSGRAGAKNIQYF. The full variable domain, with the rest looked up from reference TRBV28 and TRBJ2-4, is DVKVTQSSRYLVKRTGEKVFLECVQDMDHENMFWYRQDPGLGLRLIYFSYDVKMKEKGDIPEGYSVSREKKERFSLILESASTNQTSMYLCASSSDDWTSGRAGAKNIQYFGAGTRLSVL.